This TCR beta chain originates from a study of blood T cell repertoires in COVID-19. Turning to the study itself: Acute-phase and convalescent COVID-19 samples originated in the United States, Italy and Spain.

Cohort 3 recovered donors had two negative PCRs, clearance, or symptom resolution. Original processing methods: Amplification of reference gene primers was used by the study to estimate nucleated cell counts. Only in-frame clones appear in the TCRdb table, and some are missing; sequencing was by immunoSEQ multiplex PCR. V and J calls plus clone size are reproduced from that table; the DNA served to infer D and trimming. Of a few hundred thousand clones in the sample, around 84% were seen once. Germline V gene sequence: CDR1 SGHTA, CDR2 FQGNSA. The CDR3 is made up of 14 amino acids. The V and J ends lost 11 bases and 4 bases, in that order; junction bases with no gene match: 7.

The TCR comes from a woman between 35 and 50 years old who had recovered from COVID-19. The J gene is TRBJ2-3, the V gene TRBV7-2; TRBD2 matches at 12 bases. The material sequenced was PBMCs or T cells enriched from blood (not recorded which). CDR3: CASSTSGSADTQYF. The DNA for the CDR3 is TGTGCCTCCTCGACTAGCGGGAGCGCAGATACGCAGTATTTT.